One sample yielded the 25 T cell receptor beta chains listed below, sequenced in a study of blood T cell repertoires in COVID-19. Assay used: immunoSEQ multiplex PCR; TCRdb lists only in-frame clones, some missing. This sample has under 50,000 clones, with 85% to 95% found just once. Sequencing used peripheral blood. These receptors originate from a man aged 60 to 69 with COVID-19, enrolled during active disease.

The chain recombines TRBV18 with TRBJ2-1, with 13 bases aligning to TRBD2. The germline V gene has CDR1 KGHSH and CDR2 LQKENI. The CDR3 is made up of 15 amino acids. Trimming removed 6 bases from V and 8 bases from J; junction bases left unmatched: 7. CDR3 nucleotides: TGTGCCAGCTCTCTTGGACTAGCGGGAGTATATGAGCAGTTCTTC. It encodes CASSLGLAGVYEQFF. The full variable domain, with the rest looked up from reference TRBV18 and TRBJ2-1, is NAGVMQNPRHLVRRRGQEARLRCSPMKGHSHVYWYRQLPEEGLKFMVYLQKENIIDESGMPKERFSAEFPKEGPSILRIQQVVRGDSAAYFCASSLGLAGVYEQFFGPGTRLTVL.

This clone was picked up a small number of times. The CDR3 DNA reads as TGTGCCAGCAGCTCCACGGCGGGGACCGACGAGCAGTACTTC. Translated: CASSSTAGTDEQYF. The rearrangement links TRBV7-9 to TRBJ2-7; possible D gene TRBD2, 6 bases. The germline V and J ends were trimmed by 4 bases and 5 bases, with 15 bases remaining between them. CDR1 and CDR2 from the germline V gene are SEHNR and FQNEAQ (reference sequence). The CDR3 length is 14 residues.

This chain uses TRBV6-2 or TRBV6-3 with TRBJ2-7; 8 bases map to TRBD2. The CDR3 extends over 12 amino acids. The V gene's germline CDR1 is MNHEY and CDR2 SVGEGT. V lost 5 bases, J lost 7 bases, and 4 bases stayed unmatched. CDR3 bases: TGTGCCAGCAGTGAGCGGGGGCCTGAGCAGTACTTC. Translating gives CASSERGPEQYF.

The gene calls are TRBV4-1 and TRBJ2-7; 9 bases align to TRBD2. CDR3 size: 15 residues. Trimming took 4 bases from V and 4 from J; bases not matched to a gene: 8. From germline, CDR1 is MGHRA and CDR2 YSYEKL. CDR3 nucleotide sequence: TGCGCCAGCAGCCCCACAAGCGGGAGGAGGTACGAGCAGTACTTC. Its translation: CASSPTSGRRYEQYF.

The J gene is TRBJ1-2, the V gene TRBV6-2 or TRBV6-3, with a tentative D call TRBD1 (5 bases). The CDR3 has 12 residues. Germline V gene data show CDR1 as MNHEY and CDR2 as SVGEGT. Trimming shortened V by 2 bases and J by 5 bases, and 6 bases separated the two germline ends. The CDR3 DNA sequence: TGTGCCAGCAGTTACCAGGGATATGGCTACACCTTC. Protein product: CASSYQGYGYTF.

This rearrangement joins TRBV7-2 to TRBJ1-6; D uncertain. This CDR3 contains 17 residues. The germline V and J ends were trimmed by 4 bases and 3 bases, with 16 bases remaining between them. Per the germline V gene, CDR1 is SGHTA and CDR2 is FQGNSA. The CDR3 DNA is TGTGCCAGCAGCTCAAAGGACTCAACCCGCTATAATTCACCCCTCCACTTT. Encoded protein: CASSSKDSTRYNSPLHF.

CDR3 DNA sequence: TGTGCCAGTAGTACCACAGGGGGCCTAGCCAAAAACATTCAGTACTTC. It encodes CASSTTGGLAKNIQYF. The chain has TRBV19 and TRBJ2-4, with TRBD1 matching 9 bases. The germline V gene encodes CDR1 LNHDA and CDR2 SQIVND (reference sequence). Trimming took 4 bases from V and 0 from J; bases not matched to a gene: 4. This CDR3 is built from 16 residues.

The chain combines TRBV7-2 with TRBJ1-1, with 7 positions matching TRBD1. V gave up 4 bases and J gave up 1 base; unmatched junction bases: 9. Germline lookup yields CDR1 SGHTA and CDR2 FQGNSA. CDR3 length: 16 amino acids. This CDR3 is CASSSQGLLGNTEAFF. For the CDR3, the DNA is TGTGCCAGCAGCTCACAGGGGTTATTAGGGAACACTGAAGCTTTCTTT. Supplemented by reference TRBV7-2 and TRBJ1-1, the full variable domain reads GAGVSQSPSNKVTEKGKDVELRCDPISGHTALYWYRQSLGQGLEFLIYFQGNSAPDKSGLPSDRFSAERTGGSVSTLTIQRTQQEDSAVYLCASSSQGLLGNTEAFFGQGTRLTVV.

The J gene is TRBJ2-4, the V gene TRBV28; the match to TRBD1 covers 9 bases. After removal of 4 bases from V and 6 bases from J, the junction contained 4 bases not matched to a gene. The germline V gene encodes CDR1 MDHEN and CDR2 SYDVKM. The CDR3 has 14 residues. The CDR3 nucleotides read TGTGCCAGCAGTTGGGGACAGGGATTAAACATTCAGTACTTC. This gives the protein CASSWGQGLNIQYF.

This sequence joins TRBV5-4 and TRBJ1-2, with 9 bases that match TRBD1. Germline CDR1 reads SGHNT; CDR2 reads YYREEE (reference sequence). The CDR3 has 14 residues. V lost 4 bases and J lost 3; bases outside the gene matches: 4. CDR3 sequence (DNA): TGTGCCAGCAGCCCGGACAGGGGCGACTATGGCTACACCTTC. Its translation is CASSPDRGDYGYTF.

The chain couples TRBV23-1 to TRBJ2-1, with D perhaps matching TRBD2 (6 bases). TRBV23-1 is an open reading frame, and its role is uncertain. This CDR3 has 21 amino acids. Trimming cost V 0 bases and J 0 bases, with 24 bases left between them. CDR3 in amino acids: CASSQSTGVCGVILSYNEQFF. The CDR3 bases are TGCGCCAGCAGTCAATCTACGGGAGTTTGTGGCGTGATCCTCTCCTACAATGAGCAGTTCTTC.

J is TRBJ2-1 and V is TRBV11-2, with 13 bases fitting TRBD2. Germline trimming cut 5 bases from V and 6 bases from J; bases unmatched to any gene: 1. Per the germline V gene, CDR1 is SGHAT and CDR2 is FQNNGV. This CDR3 spans 14 amino acids. The CDR3 DNA reads TGTGCCAGCAGCGGACTAGCGGGAGTCAATGAGCAGTTCTTC. Translated: CASSGLAGVNEQFF.

The CDR3: CASSSDGVQGGYGYTF. For the CDR3, the DNA is TGCGCCAGCAGCTCGGACGGCGTCCAGGGGGGCTATGGCTACACCTTC. The chain links TRBV5-1 to TRBJ1-2; TRBD1 agrees at 7 bases. Germline CDR1 is SGHRS and CDR2 is YFSETQ. The CDR3 loop spans 16 amino acids. The V and J ends lost 3 bases and 4 bases, in that order; junction bases with no gene match: 12.

The chain recombines TRBV7-2 with TRBJ1-2; no reliable D call. The V gene's germline CDR1 is SGHTA and CDR2 FQGNSA. The CDR3 spans 12 residues. Trimming pared 5 bases from V and 7 bases from J, leaving 11 bases between. Here the CDR3 DNA reads TGTGCCAGCAGCCGAGACACTTCTGGCTACACCTTC. It codes for CASSRDTSGYTF.

The rearrangement uses TRBV30 and TRBJ1-2; TRBD1 matches at 9 bases. V shed 3 bases and J 2 bases; nucleotides not matched to a gene: 25. The germline V gene has CDR1 GTSNPN and CDR2 SVGIG (reference sequence). The CDR3 is 21 residues long. CDR3 sequence: CAWSNHGTSGRIGQGNYGYTF. The CDR3 DNA reads as TGTGCCTGGAGCAACCACGGGACTAGCGGGAGGATCGGACAGGGGAACTATGGCTACACCTTC.

This sequence joins TRBV7-9 and TRBJ1-1; D uncertain. The V end was cut by 5 bases, the J end by 0 bases, with 7 bases between. Germline CDR1 is SEHNR and CDR2 is FQNEAQ (reference sequence). This CDR3 comprises 13 residues. The CDR3 loop is CASSRDMNTEAFF. The CDR3 nucleotides are TGTGCCAGCAGCCGCGACATGAACACTGAAGCTTTCTTT. The full variable domain, with the rest looked up from reference TRBV7-9 and TRBJ1-1, is DTGVSQNPRHKITKRGQNVTFRCDPISEHNRLYWYRQTLGQGPEFLTYFQNEAQLEKSRLLSDRFSAERPKGSFSTLEIQRTEQGDSAMYLCASSRDMNTEAFFGQGTRLTVV.

The chain couples TRBV27 to TRBJ1-2; D perhaps matches TRBD1 (5 bases). CDR1 is MNHEY, CDR2 SMNVEV, per germline (reference sequence). CDR3 length: 15 amino acids. Trimming took off 6 bases at V and 0 bases at J, with 14 bases between the two ends. CDR3 bases: TGTGCCAGCAGCCGAAACGGGGGGTCTAACTATGGCTACACCTTC. This codes for CASSRNGGSNYGYTF.

The J gene is TRBJ2-5, the V gene TRBV24-1; tentative D call: TRBD1 (7 bases). The V gene's germline CDR1 is KGHDR and CDR2 SFDVKD. The CDR3 is 14 residues long. The V gene lost 6 bases and the J gene lost 7 bases, with 17 bases spanning the gap. The CDR3 here is CATSSTGAGGTQYF. CDR3 DNA: TGTGCCACCAGTAGCACAGGGGCCGGGGGGACCCAGTACTTC.

The chain couples TRBV6-2 or TRBV6-3 to TRBJ2-1, with D uncertain. Germline V lookup: CDR1 MNHEY, CDR2 SVGEGT. V lost 2 bases and J 6 bases, leaving 5 bases between the germline ends. The CDR3 spans 12 residues. The CDR3 region has the DNA TGTGCCAGCAGTTACCCCAGCAATGAGCAGTTCTTC. The encoded protein is CASSYPSNEQFF.

The chain links TRBV11-2 to TRBJ1-2; D call uncertain. CDR1 is SGHAT, CDR2 FQNNGV, per germline. The CDR3 covers 13 residues. With 6 bases removed from V and 4 bases from J, the gap between germline ends came to 12 bases. CDR3 sequence (DNA): TGTGCCAGCAGGTTCGGCAGCGCCTATGGCTACACCTTC. This translates into CASRFGSAYGYTF.

V is TRBV5-6 and J is TRBJ1-2; TRBD1 agrees at 7 bases. V was pared by 5 bases and J by 1 base, with 8 bases of the junction left unmatched. In germline, CDR1 is SGHDT, CDR2 YYEEEE. The CDR3 extends over 15 amino acids. The CDR3 nucleotides are TGTGCCAGCAGAAAGACAGGGACTGGTAACTATGGCTACACCTTC. Its translation is CASRKTGTGNYGYTF.

The chain combines TRBV5-1 with TRBJ2-7; D is perhaps TRBD1 (5 bases). This CDR3 comprises 15 residues. The germline V gene encodes CDR1 SGHRS and CDR2 YFSETQ. The V and J ends lost 3 bases and 6 bases respectively, with 19 bases between them. CDR3 in amino acids: CASSSSTQGTGEQYF. The CDR3 coding sequence is TGCGCCAGCAGCTCATCAACTCAGGGAACGGGCGAGCAGTACTTC.

The chain employs TRBV2 and TRBJ2-1; 10 bases agree with TRBD2. Germline V CDR1 and CDR2: SNHLY, FYNNEI. This CDR3 contains 19 residues. V was clipped by 2 bases and J by 3 bases; unmatched bases: 13. The DNA for the CDR3 is TGTGCCAGCAGTGAAAGGGGGCTAGCGGGGGACACCCTCTACAATGAGCAGTTCTTC. Its translation: CASSERGLAGDTLYNEQFF.

V is TRBV4-1 and J is TRBJ2-1; TRBD1 aligns across 7 bases. The CDR3 sequence is 16 residues long. Germline assignment: CDR1 MGHRA and CDR2 YSYEKL. The V gene end was trimmed by 2 bases and the J gene end by 5 bases; junction bases not matched to a gene: 9. CDR3 bases: TGCGCCAGCAGCCAACTTAGGGGGCAACTAAACAATGAGCAGTTCTTC. Its translation: CASSQLRGQLNNEQFF.

The chain couples TRBV6-5 to TRBJ1-5; TRBD1 matches 7 bases. Germline V gives CDR1 MNHEY, CDR2 SVGAGI. Trimming cost V 9 bases and J 3 bases; bases outside gene matches: 5. The CDR3 has 13 amino acids. The CDR3 region is CASTGAVNQPQHF. CDR3 nucleotide sequence: TGTGCCAGTACAGGGGCGGTCAATCAGCCCCAGCATTTT.